This T cell receptor beta chain was obtained from a study of shared clonotypes between healthy human individuals. Findings of the study overall: Enrolling few donors narrowed the genetic and exposure-history diversity that was represented.

Germline V CDR1 and CDR2: SGDLS, YYNGEE. The length of the CDR3 is 16 residues. Trimming removed 4 bases at V and 6 bases at J, with 21 bases between. Healthy adults negative for HIV, lacking recent acute infections or vaccinations, served as donors. The run depth of the assay was deep. Evenly divided among several immunoSEQ plates was the genomic DNA of each subset. Sequenced by immunoSEQ multiplex PCR; TCRdb stores in-frame clones only, minus some. The table has roughly 1,500,000 clones, around 98% seen once; the top ten hold about 0.45%. With respect to this clone: What it binds is not known.

The receptor was derived from a young man in good health. The chain carries TRBV9 and TRBJ2-3; D perhaps matches TRBD2 (5 bases). Sequencing was performed on naive CD4+ T cells sorted from blood. The subset here: CD45RA+ positively selected. CDR3 in amino acids: CASSLLGSGVLDTQYF. The CDR3 bases are TGTGCCAGCAGCCTCTTGGGGAGTGGGGTTTTGGATACGCAGTATTTT.